These 18 T cell receptor beta chains originate from one sample sequenced in a study of blood T cell repertoires in COVID-19 (dated by TCRdb to 2018 to 2020). The library came from the immunoSEQ multiplex PCR assay. Sourced from immuneACCESS, this table was stored by TCRdb with only in-frame sequences that have V and J called. A share of the clones is absent; for the studies checked, an unresolved V gene accounts for under half, and the remainder has no known explanation. This sample holds 150,000 to 200,000 clones; around 79% were observed only once. The ten top clones hold over 5% of the sample. The source material was peripheral blood. These receptors originate from a woman aged 40-49 years with COVID-19, enrolled during active disease.

The chain joins TRBV4-1 to TRBJ2-4; maybe TRBD1 (5 bases). Trimming took 5 bases from V and 0 from J, leaving 17 bases between them. CDR3 length: 17 residues. CDR1 is MGHRA, CDR2 YSYEKL, per germline. The CDR3 DNA is TGCGCCAGCAGCATCCAGACAGAATCATTAGCCAAAAACATTCAGTACTTC. This gives the protein CASSIQTESLAKNIQYF.

The CDR3 spells CASRGQGGNEQFF. CDR3 DNA: TGCGCCAGCAGGGGGCAGGGTGGGAATGAGCAGTTCTTC. The V call is TRBV10-2, the J call TRBJ2-1, with D possibly matching TRBD1 (5 bases). Germline V gene sequence: CDR1 WSHSY, CDR2 SAAADI. The CDR3 has 13 amino acids. Deletions cut 6 bases from V and 7 bases from J, with 13 bases between.

The chain links TRBV14 to TRBJ1-1, with D tentatively TRBD1 (5 bases). Germline V CDR1 and CDR2: SGHDN, FVKESK. V was shortened by 5 bases and J by 1 base, with 8 bases between the two germline ends. The CDR3 extends over 13 amino acids. CDR3 sequence reads: CASSFGQNTEAFF. The CDR3 DNA sequence: TGTGCCAGCAGCTTCGGACAGAACACTGAAGCTTTCTTT.

This sequence joins TRBV19 and TRBJ1-4, with 9 positions matching TRBD1. V shed 5 bases, J shed 0 bases, and the junction held 10 bases outside the gene matches. In germline, CDR1 is LNHDA, CDR2 SQIVND (reference sequence). This CDR3 is 18 amino acids long. This CDR3 reads CASSYGTGTFATNEKLFF. CDR3 sequence (DNA): TGTGCCAGTAGTTACGGGACAGGGACCTTTGCAACTAATGAAAAACTGTTTTTT. The full variable domain, completed using reference TRBV19 and TRBJ1-4, is DGGITQSPKYLFRKEGQNVTLSCEQNLNHDAMYWYRQDPGQGLRLIYYSQIVNDFQKGDIAEGYSVSREKKESFPLTVTSAQKNPTAFYLCASSYGTGTFATNEKLFFGSGTQLSVL.

V usage is TRBV28 and J usage is TRBJ2-7, with TRBD2 identical over 7 bases. Trimming took 2 bases from V and 10 from J; bases not matched to a gene: 5. The CDR3 has 12 amino acids. The germline V gene has CDR1 MDHEN and CDR2 SYDVKM. This CDR3 reads CASSLGGSYQYF. In DNA form, the CDR3 reads TGTGCCAGCAGTTTAGGCGGGAGCTATCAGTACTTC. Using reference TRBV28 and TRBJ2-7 for the parts outside the CDR3, the full variable domain is DVKVTQSSRYLVKRTGEKVFLECVQDMDHENMFWYRQDPGLGLRLIYFSYDVKMKEKGDIPEGYSVSREKKERFSLILESASTNQTSMYLCASSLGGSYQYFGPGTRLTVT.

The V call is TRBV14, the J call TRBJ2-2; TRBD1 matches at 8 bases. The V gene end was trimmed by 2 bases and the J gene end by 5 bases; junction bases not matched to a gene: 4. The germline CDR1 and CDR2 sequences are SGHDN and FVKESK. This CDR3 has 15 amino acids. The CDR3 DNA is TGTGCCAGCAGCCAACTGGGACAGGCTACCGGGGAGCTGTTTTTT. It translates to CASSQLGQATGELFF.

The chain uses TRBV7-9 and TRBJ2-1; D remains ambiguous. CDR1 and CDR2 (germline): SEHNR, FQNEAQ (reference sequence). The CDR3 has 13 amino acids. The germline V and J ends were trimmed by 1 base and 5 bases, with 6 bases remaining between them. The CDR3 is CASSLGANNEQFF. The CDR3 DNA reads as TGTGCCAGCAGCTTAGGAGCGAACAATGAGCAGTTCTTC.

This clone was seen more than once but under ten times. The chain couples TRBV19 to TRBJ1-1; D is unclear. Germline CDR1 LNHDA, CDR2 SQIVND (reference sequence). The CDR3 is 13 residues long. With 3 bases removed from V and 4 bases from J, the gap between germline ends came to 9 bases. The CDR3 loop reads CASSMRESTEAFF. The CDR3 nucleotides read TGTGCCAGTAGTATGCGGGAAAGCACTGAAGCTTTCTTT.

This clone showed up just a few times. The J gene is TRBJ2-2, the V gene TRBV7-8; 9 bases line up with TRBD2. Looked up from germline, CDR1 is SGHVS and CDR2 is FQNEAQ. The CDR3 loop spans 19 amino acids. V gave up 2 bases and J gave up 1 base; unmatched junction bases: 11. The CDR3 spells CASSLFQAGGLGNTGELFF. The CDR3 DNA sequence: TGTGCCAGCAGCTTATTTCAAGCGGGGGGCCTGGGGAACACCGGGGAGCTGTTTTTT.

The gene calls are TRBV27 and TRBJ1-1; 7 bases line up with TRBD1. Germline V gene data show CDR1 as MNHEY and CDR2 as SMNVEV (reference sequence). There are 14 residues in the CDR3. Trimming at V came to 4 bases and at J to 1 base, leaving 3 bases not matched to a gene. The CDR3 sequence: CASSWDRRNTEAFF. The CDR3 DNA follows: TGTGCCAGCAGTTGGGACAGACGGAACACTGAAGCTTTCTTT.

The chain uses TRBV5-1 and TRBJ2-1, with 12 nucleotides matching TRBD1. The CDR3 is made up of 14 amino acids. Germline V gene sequence: CDR1 SGHRS, CDR2 YFSETQ. V dropped 7 bases and J dropped 15; count of bases not matched to a gene: 14. DNA for the CDR3: TGCGCCAGCCTAGAGGGGACAGGGGGCACCCATCTGTTCTTC. Amino acid sequence: CASLEGTGGTHLFF.

The chain links TRBV30 to TRBJ1-5; D perhaps matches TRBD1 (5 bases). CDR3 length equals 15 residues. Between the trimmed V and J ends, which lost 5 bases and 2 bases, there was a span of 16 bases. Germline V CDR1 and CDR2: GTSNPN, SVGIG (reference sequence). The CDR3 DNA reads TGTGCCTGGGGGGAGGGCCAGGGACGCAATCAGCCCCAGCATTTT. Translating it yields CAWGEGQGRNQPQHF. Complete variable domain (other parts from reference TRBV30 and TRBJ1-5): SQTIHQWPATLVQPVGSPLSLECTVEGTSNPNLYWYRQAAGRGLQLLFYSVGIGQISSEVPQNLSASRPQDRQFILSSKKLLLSDSGFYLCAWGEGQGRNQPQHFGDGTRLSIL.

This rearrangement joins TRBV11-2 to TRBJ2-7; D is possibly TRBD2 (5 bases). V gave up 1 base and J gave up 1 base, with 11 bases separating them. Germline V gene data show CDR1 as SGHAT and CDR2 as FQNNGV. The CDR3 totals 15 residues. Here the CDR3 reads CASSLVATISYEQYF. In DNA form, the CDR3 reads TGTGCCAGCAGCTTAGTAGCGACCATTTCCTACGAGCAGTACTTC.

This sequence joins TRBV1 and TRBJ2-1; TRBD2 is taken as the D call from the table, unchecked against the DNA. TRBV1 has pseudogene status. The CDR3 spans 19 residues. The CDR3 region has the DNA TGCACCAACTATTATAGCTCGGACCCACCTTACGGGAAAAACAATGAGCAGTTCTTC. Translated, it gives CTNYYSSDPPYGKNNEQFF.

This CDR3 is CASLQGANYGYTF. The CDR3 region has the DNA TGTGCCAGCCTCCAGGGGGCTAACTATGGCTACACCTTC. The chain combines TRBV2 with TRBJ1-2, with TRBD1 matching 7 bases. The CDR3 covers 13 residues. Trimming took 8 bases from V and 0 from J; bases not matched to a gene: 3. CDR1 SNHLY and CDR2 FYNNEI come from the germline V gene.

Only a few counts were recorded for this clone. The chain couples TRBV9 to TRBJ2-7; TRBD1 agrees at 7 bases. The V gene's germline CDR1 is SGDLS and CDR2 YYNGEE. The CDR3 is 16 residues long. Trimming took 3 bases from V and 4 from J; bases not matched to a gene: 13. CDR3: CASSALTDRERYEQYF. The CDR3 DNA reads as TGTGCCAGCAGCGCCCTTACCGACAGGGAGAGGTACGAGCAGTACTTC.

V usage is TRBV5-1 and J usage is TRBJ2-2; D is possibly TRBD1 (5 bases). This CDR3 comprises 16 residues. Trimming shortened V by 1 base and J by 0 bases, and 10 bases separated the two germline ends. Germline CDR1 SGHRS, CDR2 YFSETQ. CDR3 amino acids: CASSLFPGTNTGELFF. The CDR3 bases are TGCGCCAGCAGCTTGTTTCCAGGGACGAACACCGGGGAGCTGTTTTTT.

The chain carries TRBV30 and TRBJ1-6; 9 bases line up with TRBD1. Germline V gives CDR1 GTSNPN, CDR2 SVGIG (reference sequence). This CDR3 spans 14 amino acids. V lost 1 base and J lost 9; bases outside the gene matches: 4. CDR3 protein: CAWSAGQGGSPLHF. CDR3 coding DNA: TGTGCCTGGAGTGCGGGACAGGGAGGTTCACCCCTCCACTTT.